The rows below give T cell receptor beta chains drawn from one sample of a study of blood T cells in healthy people across ages. TCRdb itself ran the 5' RACE reads through MiXCR, one entry per CDR3 protein. Seen here are fewer than 750,000 distinct CDR3 sequences, around 52% observed once, and the top ten hold around an eighth. The specimen was blood. The receptor source for this set is an elderly woman in good health. Both conserved end residues are part of each CDR3. Fields, in order: V gene, J gene, CDR3 protein.

TRBV10-3	TRBJ2-7	CATRTGDEQYF
TRBV5-5	TRBJ2-5	CASSFWPIQETQYF
TRBV7-3	TRBJ1-5	CASSFSGQRCNQPQHF
TRBV7-9	TRBJ2-5	CASSQGPYLQETQYF
TRBV29-1	TRBJ2-1	CSVRSPRAAEQFF
TRBV29-1	TRBJ2-1	CSVEPLADNEQFF
TRBV20-1	NA	CSVVQGHEQYF
TRBV29-1	TRBJ2-1	CSAGGGGGRNEQFF
TRBV7-9	TRBJ2-7	CASSLAPTGGSYEQYF
TRBV20-1	TRBJ2-5	CSAREETQYF
TRBV29-1	TRBJ2-6	CSVSRGQSGANVLTF
TRBV20-1	TRBJ1-1	CSASGDRRGTEAFF
TRBV30	TRBJ1-2	CARDRGGYTF
TRBV6-6	TRBJ2-7	CASSYSGGTEQYF
TRBV20-1	TRBJ2-1	CSASEFTGRSYNEQFF
TRBV5-1	TRBJ1-1	CASSLYSPHLNTEAFF
TRBV4-1	NA	CASSQPGPLYNEQYF
TRBV5-1	TRBJ1-6	CASSLPGDDSPLHF
TRBV4-3	TRBJ2-1	CASSQEASGKYNEQFF
TRBV6-6	TRBJ2-3	CASSDMRTGSTDTQYF
TRBV7-2	TRBJ2-5	CASSVLAGDQETQYF
TRBV7-2	TRBJ2-3	CASSPLTGFTDTQYF
TRBV6-5	TRBJ2-7	CASRSSGTYEQYF
TRBV27	TRBJ1-2	CASSVDRGQEGYTF
TRBV5-5	TRBJ2-3	CASSEVTIRTDTQYF
TRBV3-1	TRBJ2-1	CASSPRIGSVYNEQFF
TRBV7-9	TRBJ2-2	CASRYEGAIGELFF
TRBV20-1	TRBJ2-5	CSARTAGLAGGPMQETQYF
TRBV9	TRBJ2-3	CASSSGGLNTDTQYF
TRBV13	TRBJ2-1	CASRVGRTLSYNEQFF
TRBV5-1	TRBJ1-1	CASTLTAGMNTEAFF
TRBV7-2	TRBJ1-6	CASSLDQSGNSPLHF
TRBV6-1	TRBJ1-1	CASSSRPQGTEAFF
TRBV4-1	TRBJ1-2	CASSPTPSRVSSNYGYTF
TRBV7-3	TRBJ2-1	CASSFLSSATSGRPASYNEQFF
TRBV5-1	TRBJ2-1	CASSVGAVNEQFF
TRBV10-3	TRBJ2-3	CAIWGRGDTQYF
TRBV10-3	TRBJ1-1	CAISGTGGNTEAFF
TRBV20-1	TRBJ1-2	CSAQRMPGPNYGYTF
TRBV6-5	TRBJ2-3	CASSYASGSGADTQYF
TRBV3-1	TRBJ2-5	CASGGDIQETQYF
TRBV5-1	TRBJ2-2	CASSLTGTGFGELFF
TRBV7-2	TRBJ2-5	CASSVGLADVQYF